Listed below are T cell receptor beta chains from one sample, sequenced in a study of beta chain features in type 1 diabetes. Generated by immunoSEQ multiplex PCR, the TCRdb table keeps only in-frame clones and is missing some. The repertoire includes 850,000 to 900,000 clones, about a sixth of them detected once, and around 0.02% sits in the top ten. The sequenced material came from naive CD4+ T cells from blood. The receptor source for this set is a woman aged 18-35 years in good health. The CDR3 runs from the conserved cysteine through the conserved F or W. The order of the fields is J gene, V gene, D gene, CDR3 protein. The D gene is left open where the match is weak.

J gene: TRBJ2-6; V gene: TRBV4-2; D gene: -; CDR3 protein: CASSQGGVGANVLTF
J gene: TRBJ1-2; V gene: TRBV28; D gene: TRBD1; CDR3 protein: CAGGQPYGYTF
J gene: TRBJ2-1; V gene: TRBV2; D gene: -; CDR3 protein: CASSAGTGGSYNEQFF
J gene: TRBJ2-1; V gene: TRBV5-1; D gene: TRBD2; CDR3 protein: CASSLTAGIYNEQFF
J gene: TRBJ2-7; V gene: TRBV5-6; D gene: TRBD2; CDR3 protein: CASSRRLAGVYEQYF
J gene: TRBJ1-1; V gene: TRBV29-1; D gene: -; CDR3 protein: CSVRRPEMNTEAFF
J gene: TRBJ2-1; V gene: TRBV5-6; D gene: TRBD2; CDR3 protein: CASGLLAGGYNEQFF
J gene: TRBJ2-5; V gene: TRBV4-3; D gene: TRBD1; CDR3 protein: CASSQDRQETQYF
J gene: TRBJ2-7; V gene: TRBV28; D gene: -; CDR3 protein: CASSFLSLALSYEQYF
J gene: TRBJ2-1; V gene: TRBV7-2; D gene: TRBD2; CDR3 protein: CASSLRVRIAGGYNEQFF
J gene: TRBJ1-5; V gene: TRBV18; D gene: TRBD1; CDR3 protein: CASSPTGLSNQPQHF
J gene: TRBJ2-1; V gene: TRBV19; D gene: -; CDR3 protein: CASSIGRSRSYNEQFF
J gene: TRBJ2-2; V gene: TRBV11-1; D gene: -; CDR3 protein: CASSLQVTGELFF
J gene: TRBJ2-3; V gene: TRBV13; D gene: -; CDR3 protein: CASSSREDTQYF
J gene: TRBJ1-5; V gene: TRBV28; D gene: TRBD1; CDR3 protein: CASSFPSGGTGNQPQHF
J gene: TRBJ1-1; V gene: TRBV28; D gene: -; CDR3 protein: CASSLKAAGAFF
J gene: TRBJ2-1; V gene: TRBV5-8; D gene: TRBD2; CDR3 protein: CASSLSSGRSEQFF
J gene: TRBJ2-7; V gene: TRBV4-3; D gene: -; CDR3 protein: CASSQVGTQGSEQYF
J gene: TRBJ2-5; V gene: TRBV7-7; D gene: TRBD1; CDR3 protein: CASSRGGAKGETQYF
J gene: TRBJ2-2; V gene: TRBV7-3; D gene: TRBD1; CDR3 protein: CASSLTRDRGPEGLFF
J gene: TRBJ2-3; V gene: TRBV28; D gene: TRBD2; CDR3 protein: CASSLAEVRTDTQYF
J gene: TRBJ2-3; V gene: TRBV7-3; D gene: -; CDR3 protein: CASSSDGSSPSTDTQYF
J gene: TRBJ2-1; V gene: TRBV28; D gene: TRBD1; CDR3 protein: CASSVGQGVGHEQFF
J gene: TRBJ1-5; V gene: TRBV6-1; D gene: -; CDR3 protein: CASSEVVDQPQHF
J gene: TRBJ2-2; V gene: TRBV19; D gene: -; CDR3 protein: CASSIPGLRAPGELFF
J gene: TRBJ2-5; V gene: TRBV5-4; D gene: -; CDR3 protein: CASSLDGYQETQYF
J gene: TRBJ1-5; V gene: TRBV10-3; D gene: -; CDR3 protein: CAISERGPSNQPQHF
J gene: TRBJ2-1; V gene: TRBV6-4; D gene: -; CDR3 protein: CASSEEQGHEQFF
J gene: TRBJ2-3; V gene: TRBV7-9; D gene: -; CDR3 protein: CASSLVVETRGHVTDTQYF
J gene: TRBJ1-1; V gene: TRBV7-2; D gene: TRBD1; CDR3 protein: CASSRPGTGTEAFF
J gene: TRBJ1-5; V gene: TRBV7-2; D gene: -; CDR3 protein: CASRQNSNQPQHF
J gene: TRBJ2-1; V gene: TRBV7-6; D gene: TRBD2; CDR3 protein: CASSLVGGGSYNEQFF
J gene: TRBJ2-2; V gene: TRBV7-9; D gene: TRBD2; CDR3 protein: CASSLAGPGELFF
J gene: TRBJ2-3; V gene: TRBV10-3; D gene: -; CDR3 protein: CATTGQDTDTQYF
J gene: TRBJ2-1; V gene: TRBV5-6; D gene: -; CDR3 protein: CASSFGPQEDEQFF
J gene: TRBJ2-7; V gene: TRBV4-2; D gene: TRBD1; CDR3 protein: CASSLLTHGTGDGEQYF
J gene: TRBJ2-1; V gene: TRBV7-2; D gene: TRBD2; CDR3 protein: CASSLAASGLSVGAYNEQFF
J gene: TRBJ1-3; V gene: TRBV28; D gene: -; CDR3 protein: CASSSSQGLYLSGNTIYF
J gene: TRBJ1-4; V gene: TRBV5-5; D gene: TRBD1; CDR3 protein: CASSPVTGGAPHEKLFF
J gene: TRBJ2-3; V gene: TRBV9; D gene: TRBD1; CDR3 protein: CASSGQGWDTQYF
J gene: TRBJ2-1; V gene: TRBV11-2; D gene: -; CDR3 protein: CASSLRQYNEQFF
J gene: TRBJ2-5; V gene: TRBV5-4; D gene: TRBD2; CDR3 protein: CASNLLAGGQTQYF
J gene: TRBJ2-1; V gene: TRBV28; D gene: TRBD2; CDR3 protein: CASSERAGNYNEQFF
J gene: TRBJ2-3; V gene: TRBV7-3; D gene: -; CDR3 protein: CASSLSGFRTDTQYF